The clone carrying this T cell receptor beta chain has just a few counts. Its target is not known. Germline values: CDR1 LNHDA, CDR2 SQIVND (reference sequence). CDR3 size: 14 residues. V was trimmed by 4 bases and J by 1 base, leaving 9 bases between them. PCR used 60 Vbeta primers and 13 Jbeta primers. Authors' data handling: Per a later analysis, the number of unique TCR beta chains was approximately 80 million, of which roughly 11 million were shared. The table came from immunoSEQ multiplex PCR; TCRdb's copy has only in-frame clones and leaves some out. D and trimming were read from the DNA, whereas the V and J calls and clone size are those reported in that table. Among 40,000 or so clones listed, just under 75% were seen once. The sample belongs to a study of cytomegalovirus exposure and HLA in healthy donors. Study-level results: In a later analysis, common viral pathogens appeared linked to several of the most significant clusters. 87-base-pair reads could not separate some V segments, including TRBV6-2 and TRBV6-3. A later analysis showed HLA-associated TCR beta chains outstripping equally common others in clonal expansion.

The V call is TRBV19, the J call TRBJ2-3; D is perhaps TRBD2 (5 bases). The receptor was isolated from a man aged 25-45 years in good health and CMV-seronegative. Sequenced input: PBMCs. The CDR3 DNA is TGTGCCAGTAGTAGAGAAGCGGGCACAGATACGCAGTATTTT. Its protein product is CASSREAGTDTQYF.